This T cell receptor beta chain was documented in a study of response to subunit inactivated influenza vaccine. Study findings and constraints: Authors proposed each seasonal influenza vaccination draws in few new T cells.

Of note for this clonotype: Its antigen remains unknown.

TCRdb re-called the RT-PCR reads through MiXCR, storing one row per CDR3 protein. The sample contains a few hundred thousand distinct CDR3 sequences, 12% to 15% of which appear only once. After removal of 5 bases from V and 14 bases from J, the junction contained 15 bases not matched to a gene. The germline gives CDR1 SGHVS, CDR2 FQNEAQ. This CDR3 region has 16 residues. The starting material was PBMCs from blood, obtained roughly 13 days after vaccination. This TCR was sampled from a man in his forties or fifties who received an inactivated influenza vaccine. V gene TRBV7-8 combines with J gene TRBJ2-1; 13 bases match TRBD2. For the CDR3, the DNA is TGTGCCAGCAGCCCACTCAAGGGACTAGCGGGAAGTGACGAGTTCTTC. It yields the protein CASSPLKGLAGSDEFF.